The rows below give T cell receptor beta chains drawn from one sample of a study of Ad26.COV2.S vaccination and SARS-CoV-2 variants. Clones were sequenced by immunoSEQ multiplex PCR, and TCRdb holds only the in-frame ones, with some missing. The table lists under 550,000 clones, roughly 90% of them singletons. The sample in question was peripheral blood, obtained in a trial of Ad26.COV2.S vaccine versus placebo. Every receptor here comes from a person aged 18-65 years who received the Ad26.COV2.S COVID-19 vaccine or a placebo. Both conserved end residues are trimmed from each CDR3. The D gene is left open where the match is weak. Not all rows give a size; the values are once, few, many and, for expanded clones, a class.

clone_size	d_call	v_call	j_call	cdr3_aa
-	-	TRBV6-4	TRBJ1-1	ASSDLPPLTGNTEAF
-	-	TRBV29-1	TRBJ2-1	SVPRRDLYNEQF
-	-	TRBV5-4	TRBJ2-1	ASSTGTRDYNEQF
-	-	TRBV4-3	TRBJ2-7	ASSQDWVDYEQY
-	-	TRBV19	TRBJ1-1	ASSTESNMNTEAF
-	TRBD2	TRBV29-1	TRBJ2-5	SANLMIGTSGRVGAQETQY
-	-	TRBV29-1	TRBJ1-2	SVDAREDLGYT
-	-	TRBV10-3	TRBJ2-3	AIRMTGTITDTQY
-	-	TRBV18	TRBJ1-1	ASSPPPGSDTEAF
-	TRBD2	TRBV7-9	TRBJ2-7	ASSSRGSYEQY
-	-	TRBV6-2/TRBV6-3	TRBJ2-7	ASSYREIDEQY
-	TRBD2	TRBV4-3	TRBJ2-5	ASSQGTGGETQY
-	-	TRBV6-2/TRBV6-3	TRBJ1-4	ASSYSLTGTSRLF
once	-	TRBV7-9	TRBJ2-1	ASSRYLGEQF
once	-	TRBV25-1	TRBJ2-7	ASRGTGTYEQY
once	-	TRBV9	TRBJ1-6	ASSGTGGESHNSPLH
once	TRBD1	TRBV15	TRBJ2-7	ATSKTPGTDSYEQY
-	TRBD1	TRBV9	TRBJ2-2	ASSVGPQGAGELF
-	TRBD2	TRBV6-6	TRBJ2-4	ASSPYTASGLAKNIQY
once	-	TRBV18	TRBJ1-2	ASSPPGGANYGYT
-	-	TRBV7-2	TRBJ1-2	ASSLNRWGANYGYT
-	-	TRBV29-1	TRBJ2-1	SLSDLYNEQF
-	-	TRBV9	TRBJ2-1	ASSVVSANEQF
-	TRBD2	TRBV27	TRBJ2-3	ASSWGASGGDTQY
-	-	TRBV2	TRBJ2-5	ASSEDLQETQY
-	-	TRBV19	TRBJ2-3	ASSKGRGDTQY
-	-	TRBV6-5	TRBJ1-3	ASRSGNTIY
-	-	TRBV6-5	TRBJ2-2	AGGATNTGELF
-	-	TRBV4-1	TRBJ1-4	ASSLGAAGSFEKLF
-	TRBD2	TRBV28	TRBJ2-1	ASRSPIAGATYNEQF
-	-	TRBV18	TRBJ2-3	ASSGGNEADTQY
few	-	TRBV6-5	TRBJ1-5	ASSYNSNQPQH
-	-	TRBV11-2	TRBJ2-7	ASSLAAYEQY
-	-	TRBV5-6	TRBJ2-5	ASSLVGGYQETQY
-	-	TRBV7-9	TRBJ1-2	ASSFQGPTYGYT
-	TRBD2	TRBV9	TRBJ2-1	ASSMGLAGAGYNEQF
-	-	TRBV4-3	TRBJ2-7	ASSHGLTYEQY
-	-	TRBV21-1	TRBJ2-2	ASSKQQGNTGELF
-	TRBD2	TRBV4-3	TRBJ2-7	ASSQGGTGTYEQY
-	-	TRBV6-6	TRBJ1-5	ASRSGSEGNQPQH
-	TRBD2	TRBV5-4	TRBJ2-3	ASSAGTSASTDTQY
-	-	TRBV12-5	TRBJ2-2	ATWGLTGELF
-	-	TRBV29-1	TRBJ2-7	SVESSYEQY
once	TRBD2	TRBV4-3	TRBJ2-7	ASSQTSGRGGYEQY
-	-	TRBV4-1	TRBJ2-7	ASSQDLWGEQY
-	-	TRBV7-2	TRBJ2-1	ASSLWQGEPLEGWF
-	TRBD1	TRBV2	TRBJ1-1	ASRGQGFFTEAF
-	TRBD1	TRBV10-3	TRBJ2-2	ATGQGVTGELF
once	-	TRBV7-8	TRBJ1-5	ASSLDLARNQPQH
-	-	TRBV4-1	TRBJ2-3	ASSQPGPTTDTQY
-	-	TRBV7-2	TRBJ1-1	ASSPAWGNAF
-	TRBD2	TRBV6-2/TRBV6-3	TRBJ2-1	ASSFGQLAGISYNEQF
-	-	TRBV30	TRBJ2-7	AWSARQRGEQY
-	-	TRBV2	TRBJ2-7	ASKAGTGVLYEQY
few	-	TRBV4-1	TRBJ2-7	ASSQVDEWGTYEQY
-	-	TRBV28	TRBJ1-1	ASSPVDMNTEAF
-	-	TRBV5-6	TRBJ1-1	ASHRFNRGTEAF